Below, 20 T cell receptor beta chains from the same sample are listed, as sequenced in a study of Tregs in tolerant kidney transplant recipients. Some clones are missing from TCRdb's copy, which holds only in-frame ones; the method was immunoSEQ multiplex PCR. The sample gives tens of thousands of clones, approximately 90% of which show up once; over 3.5% is in the top ten. The sequencing input was CD8+ T cells from blood. The receptors shown here come from a human donor in good health.

This clone was counted once. J is TRBJ2-7 and V is TRBV7-8; 10 positions match TRBD1. The germline gives CDR1 SGHVS, CDR2 FQNEAQ. CDR3 length: 15 residues. After removal of 5 bases from V and 2 bases from J, the junction contained 6 bases not matched to a gene. As DNA, the CDR3 is TGTGCCAGCAGCCGCCGGGACAGGGGAGCCTACGAGCAGTACTTC. Residues: CASSRRDRGAYEQYF.

This rearrangement joins TRBV6-4 to TRBJ2-3; 12 nucleotides line up with TRBD2. CDR3 length: 15 residues. V trimming: 4 bases; J trimming: 4 bases; junction bases outside the gene matches: 3. Germline CDR1 MRHNA, CDR2 SNTAGT. CDR3 nucleotides: TGTGCCAGCAGTGGAGCTAGCGGGAGGGCAGATACGCAGTATTTT. Amino acids: CASSGASGRADTQYF.

The chain joins TRBV4-1 to TRBJ1-4, with D unclear. This CDR3 region has 16 residues. Trimming left V 5 bases short and J 0 bases short, with 13 bases between. CDR1 is MGHRA, CDR2 YSYEKL, per germline. The CDR3 nucleotides read TGCGCCAGCAGCGAGCGGCCGGTTGCAACTAATGAAAAACTGTTTTTT. Translating it yields CASSERPVATNEKLFF.

The chain is built from TRBV5-4 and TRBJ1-2; D remains ambiguous. CDR1 is SGHNT and CDR2 is YYREEE in the germline V gene (reference sequence). Deletions cut 0 bases from V and 6 bases from J, with 9 bases between. The CDR3 runs to 13 residues. The chain's CDR3 is CASSLGSPNGYTF. The CDR3 DNA reads as TGTGCCAGCAGCTTGGGGTCTCCTAATGGCTACACCTTC.

The V call is TRBV19, the J call TRBJ2-7; possible D gene TRBD2, 7 bases. The CDR3 totals 14 residues. Germline V lookup: CDR1 LNHDA, CDR2 SQIVND (reference sequence). The germline V and J ends were trimmed by 5 bases and 6 bases, with 17 bases remaining between them. The CDR3 here is CASSLAPGGVEQYF. The CDR3 DNA is TGTGCCAGTAGTCTGGCCCCGGGGGGCGTCGAGCAGTACTTC.

This rearrangement joins TRBV27 to TRBJ1-1, with D hard to call. The CDR3 totals 14 residues. Trimming shortened V by 2 bases and J by 1 base, and 8 bases separated the two germline ends. Germline assignment: CDR1 MNHEY and CDR2 SMNVEV (reference sequence). The CDR3 sequence: CASSLIVGNTEAFF. The CDR3 nucleotides are TGTGCCAGCAGTTTAATAGTTGGGAACACTGAAGCTTTCTTT.

The chain's CDR3 is CASNNGVYGYTF. The CDR3 DNA reads TGTGCCAGCAACAACGGGGTCTATGGCTACACCTTC. The chain couples TRBV7-8 to TRBJ1-2; no firm D call. Germline CDR1 SGHVS, CDR2 FQNEAQ. This CDR3 spans 12 amino acids. Trimming stripped 7 bases from V and 4 bases from J, with 10 bases between.

This chain's CDR3 is CASSLTNNRGGLNTEAFF. Here the CDR3 DNA reads TGTGCCAGCAGCCTCACCAATAACAGGGGGGGATTGAACACTGAAGCTTTCTTT. The chain is built from TRBV14 and TRBJ1-1; 8 bases align to TRBD1. Germline CDR1 and CDR2: SGHDN and FVKESK. Trimming took 4 bases from V and 0 from J; bases not matched to a gene: 13. The CDR3 consists of 18 residues.

J is TRBJ2-1 and V is TRBV7-2; 8 nucleotides agree with TRBD2. Unmatched junction bases numbered 15, after V lost 7 bases and J lost 7 bases. The CDR3 has 16 residues. Germline assignment: CDR1 SGHTA and CDR2 FQGNSA. The CDR3 DNA reads as TGTGCCAGCACCCTAAATAGGTTGCCTAGCGGGAATGAGCAGTTCTTC. Translated: CASTLNRLPSGNEQFF.

CDR3 loop: CASSRVDGPYEQYF. DNA for the CDR3: TGTGCCAGCAGCCGAGTCGACGGACCCTACGAGCAGTACTTC. This rearrangement joins TRBV14 to TRBJ2-7; no reliable D call. CDR3 size: 14 residues. Germline V lookup: CDR1 SGHDN, CDR2 FVKESK. V was shortened by 4 bases and J by 2 bases, with 12 bases between the two germline ends.

V gene TRBV7-6 combines with J gene TRBJ2-7, with D possibly matching TRBD2 (7 bases). CDR3 length equals 15 residues. With 5 bases removed from V and 6 bases from J, the gap between germline ends came to 20 bases. The germline V gene has CDR1 SGHVS and CDR2 FNYEAQ. This CDR3 reads CASSQRGGEKGEQYF. CDR3 in DNA: TGTGCCAGCAGCCAAAGAGGGGGGGAGAAAGGCGAGCAGTACTTC.

The chain joins TRBV5-1 to TRBJ1-2; 9 positions agree with TRBD1. With V trimmed by 5 bases and J by 3 bases, 8 bases remained unmatched. The CDR3 covers 15 residues. Germline CDR1 reads SGHRS; CDR2 reads YFSETQ. CDR3 protein: CASRAQGARDYGYTF. The CDR3 DNA reads as TGCGCCAGCAGAGCACAGGGGGCGCGTGACTATGGCTACACCTTC. The whole variable domain, filled in from reference TRBV5-1 and TRBJ1-2, reads KAGVTQTPRYLIKTRGQQVTLSCSPISGHRSVSWYQQTPGQGLQFLFEYFSETQRNKGNFPGRFSGRQFSNSRSEMNVSTLELGDSALYLCASRAQGARDYGYTFGSGTRLTVV.

The chain links TRBV19 to TRBJ1-1; 8 bases are shared with TRBD1. The CDR3 consists of 16 residues. Trimming took 5 bases from V and 1 from J; bases not matched to a gene: 9. CDR1 and CDR2 (germline): LNHDA, SQIVND (reference sequence). The CDR3 loop reads CASSPDRGRGNTEAFF. CDR3 coding DNA: TGTGCCAGTAGTCCTGACAGGGGACGTGGGAACACTGAAGCTTTCTTT.

This chain uses TRBV16 with TRBJ2-5; D is unresolved. The V gene lost 4 bases and the J gene lost 2 bases, with 20 bases spanning the gap. The CDR3 contains 17 residues. The germline gives CDR1 KGHSY, CDR2 FQNENV. The CDR3 sequence is CASSPQIALSLQETQYF. In DNA form, the CDR3 reads TGTGCCAGCAGCCCACAAATCGCCCTCTCCCTTCAAGAGACCCAGTACTTC.

The chain has TRBV4-1 and TRBJ2-7; no reliable D call. The CDR3 length is 15 residues. From germline, CDR1 is MGHRA and CDR2 YSYEKL. The V end was cut by 0 bases, the J end by 5 bases, with 14 bases between. The CDR3 coding sequence is TGCGCCAGCAGCCAAGAAAACGCACTGGGTGACGAGCAGTACTTC. As protein: CASSQENALGDEQYF.

The rearrangement joins TRBV29-1 to TRBJ2-1; 9 nucleotides agree with TRBD2. This CDR3 has 14 residues. CDR1 and CDR2 (germline): SQVTM, ANQGSEA. With 3 bases clipped from V and 8 bases from J, the junction kept 8 bases outside the gene matches. The chain's CDR3 is CSVDDYSGSYEQFF. The CDR3 bases are TGCAGCGTTGACGACTATAGCGGGAGCTATGAGCAGTTCTTC.

The V call is TRBV5-1, the J call TRBJ2-1; D may be TRBD1 (6 bases). The V gene's germline CDR1 is SGHRS and CDR2 YFSETQ. Between the trimmed V and J ends, which lost 0 bases and 6 bases, there was a span of 13 bases. This CDR3 has 15 amino acids. The CDR3 bases are TGCGCCAGCAGCTTGGGAGGGGGATCGGGCAATGAGCAGTTCTTC. This codes for CASSLGGGSGNEQFF.

V and J are TRBV5-4 and TRBJ1-3; 7 bases are a match to TRBD1. Unmatched junction bases numbered 3, after V lost 0 bases and J lost 0 bases. This CDR3 is 16 amino acids long. CDR1 SGHNT and CDR2 YYREEE come from the germline V gene (reference sequence). CDR3 nucleotide sequence: TGTGCCAGCAGCTTGGTCCAGGGGGACTCTGGAAACACCATATATTTT. It is translated as CASSLVQGDSGNTIYF.

CDR3 sequence: CASRNADNQPQHF. The CDR3 DNA reads TGTGCCAGCAGAAACGCCGACAATCAGCCCCAGCATTTT. The V gene is TRBV2, the J gene TRBJ1-5; no clear D gene. The CDR3 extends over 13 amino acids. The V gene's germline CDR1 is SNHLY and CDR2 FYNNEI. Trimming took 6 bases from V and 3 from J, leaving 9 bases between them.

The genes are TRBV5-1 and TRBJ2-1; D not resolved. V was pared by 0 bases and J by 0 bases, with 1 base between. CDR3 length: 13 residues. CDR1 and CDR2 from the germline V gene are SGHRS and YFSETQ. The CDR3 loop is CASSLDSYNEQFF. The CDR3 bases are TGCGCCAGCAGCTTGGACTCCTACAATGAGCAGTTCTTC.